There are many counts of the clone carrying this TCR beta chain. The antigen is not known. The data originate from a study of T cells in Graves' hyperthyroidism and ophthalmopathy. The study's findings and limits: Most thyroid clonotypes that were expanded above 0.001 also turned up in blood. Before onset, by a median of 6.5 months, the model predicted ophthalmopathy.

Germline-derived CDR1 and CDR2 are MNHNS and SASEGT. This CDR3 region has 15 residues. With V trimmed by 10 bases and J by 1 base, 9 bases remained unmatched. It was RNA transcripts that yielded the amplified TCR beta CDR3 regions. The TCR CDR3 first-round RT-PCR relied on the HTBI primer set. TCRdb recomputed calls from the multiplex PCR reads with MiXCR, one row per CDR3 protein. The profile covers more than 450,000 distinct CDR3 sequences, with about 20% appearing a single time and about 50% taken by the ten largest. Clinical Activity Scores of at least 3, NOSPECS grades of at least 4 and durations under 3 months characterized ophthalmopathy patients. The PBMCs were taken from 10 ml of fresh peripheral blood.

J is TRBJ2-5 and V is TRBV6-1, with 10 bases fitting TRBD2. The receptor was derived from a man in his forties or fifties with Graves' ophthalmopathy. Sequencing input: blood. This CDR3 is CATKGLAGGQETQYF. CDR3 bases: TGTGCCACCAAGGGATTAGCGGGGGGCCAAGAGACCCAGTACTTC.